Sequencing of this TCR beta chain was carried out in a study of T-cell memory formation after mild COVID-19 (dated by TCRdb to 2020 to 2023). Concerning the study at large: Most TCR sequence clusters were specific to one of the two donors. The cohort comprised two young, previously healthy adult volunteers, one female and one male. Longitudinal TCRalpha and TCRbeta repertoire sequencing tracked T-cell clones expanding and contracting after mild COVID-19 in two donors.

PBMCs were isolated by Ficoll-Paque density gradient centrifugation. In regard to this clonotype: Its cognate antigen has yet to be identified. Per-nucleotide qualities are absent, and no much larger clonotype sits a single base away.

Sequencing was performed on an Illumina NovaSeq 6000. TCRalpha and TCRbeta cDNA libraries were constructed by 5'RACE with constant-segment primers, with sample barcodes and unique molecular identifiers being introduced. RNA was extracted from every sample with Trizol reagent. Libraries were amplified in two PCR steps, with a second sample barcode and Illumina TruSeq adapters added in the second step. Libraries were sequenced on an Illumina NovaSeq with 2 x 150 bp paired-end reads. Processing in the source paper ran as follows. Reads were demultiplexed and collapsed into UMI-guided consensus sequences with migec v1.2.7. Using mixcr v2.1.11, the UMI consensuses were aligned to TRA and TRB V and J templates and assembled into clonotypes. Expanded or contracted clonotypes were those called significant by both edgeR and NoisET, with noise models trained on biological replicates. For edgeR calls, the thresholds were a false discovery rate-adjusted p below 0.01 and a log2 fold-change of 1. PCA with hierarchical clustering of max-normalized trajectories of the 1000 most abundant clonotypes was used as exploratory dynamics analysis. Separately sequenced CD4+ and CD8+ repertoires were used to assign a CD4 or CD8 phenotype to each responding clone. TCRdb reran the public reads through fastp at Q25 and MiXCR, keeping productive beta chains. Each record represents a unique CDR3 protein, reported with the most common genes and DNA among its rows. Here the V and J calls rest on TCRdb's processing, not on the authors' analysis. The sample records about 240,000 distinct CDR3 sequences, around a tenth of which are singletons. The ten largest make up roughly a fifth of the sample.

What the authors observed across the whole study: From day 15 to 85, contracting clones showed balanced CD4/CD8 phenotypes, whereas a second wave of clones that expanded from day 15 to 37 leaned towards CD4+. Some responding clones were found in pre-infection memory, which suggests that pre-existing cross-reactive memory T cells took part in the SARS-CoV-2 response. The study covered only a couple of mild cases, and larger cohorts including severe cases with pre-infection samples were considered necessary. SARS-CoV-2 specificity of the second-wave clones peaking on day 37 was not confirmed. Contracting CD4+ clones turned up mainly in the CM and EM memory subsets, whereas EMRA was where CD8+ clones were enriched.

The germline V gene yields LGHNA for CDR1 and YSLEER for CDR2. Compared with germline, V lacks 2 bases and J lacks 7 bases; bases without a gene match: 10. From the cysteine up to the phenylalanine, the CDR3 has a length of 17 residues. Kept here is only the CDR3 DNA, which spans 51 bases and is read in frame from base 1. The chain uses TRBV4-3 and TRBJ2-1; TRBD2 agrees with 11 junctional bases. The clonotype originates from a young man who had mild COVID-19 (a few samples of this study predate the infection). The sample titles of this study are shuffled in the database, so cell type and time point are left out; the donor was told from shared clones. Sequenced input: PBMCs or a T cell subset sorted from them (not recorded which). The bases read TGCGCCAGCAGCCAACTAGCGGGGGGCACTTTTTGGAATGAGCAGTTCTTC. Its amino acids are CASSQLAGGTFWNEQFF.